This record looks at one TCR beta chain sequence and its context. Its antigen is not known. The data are from a study of cytotoxic CD8 clonotypes in ibrutinib-treated CLL. Study summary: Samples had a mean of approximately 270,000 productive templates and around 90,000 productive rearrangements.

Study-level results: While tracking circulating CD8+ T-cell counts, baseline clonality exceeded that of age-matched healthy donors. Public clonotypes showed up rarely, and on treatment they shrank or held steady.

Germline CDR1 reads LGHNA; CDR2 reads YSLEER. This CDR3 is 14 amino acids long. Trimming cost V 3 bases and J 3 bases; bases outside gene matches: 4. Investigators sought sequencing depths of between 1 in 200,000 and 1 in 1 million T cells. Data came from immunoSEQ multiplex PCR; TCRdb stores just in-frame clones and leaves some out. The sample carries around 330,000 clones, about 64% recorded once. The sample in question was PBMCs, obtained after 36 months of ibrutinib treatment. The source is a human donor with chronic lymphocytic leukemia. The chain has TRBV4-3 and TRBJ1-1, with 7 bases aligning to TRBD1. The CDR3 region is CASSHFDRDTEAFF. CDR3 DNA sequence: TGCGCCAGCAGCCATTTCGACAGGGACACTGAAGCTTTCTTT.